Listed below are T cell receptor beta chains from one sample, sequenced in a study of human T cells and chemical hapten exposure. In TCRdb, the RACE reads were re-called with MiXCR into one record per CDR3 protein. The table has a few hundred thousand distinct CDR3 sequences, roughly 7.7% seen once; the top ten hold 1.2%. Sequenced here: whole blood, sampled in connection with sensitization to the hapten diphenylcyclopropenone (DPC). The receptor set was obtained from a man between 18 and 29 years old with alopecia areata. Some clones in this sample may be carry-over from other donors' samples. Both conserved end residues are trimmed from each CDR3. A D gene is named only where the DNA matches it firmly. Size tells how often a clone was seen (once, few, many) or the class of an expanded clone, and some rows leave it out.

clone size | D gene | V gene | CDR3 protein
- | - | TRBV5-4 | ASSSQAGSSPLH
many | TRBD1 | TRBV7-2 | ASSLVSGTGNEKLF
few | TRBD1 | TRBV20-1 | SAPGGNEQF
many | TRBD1 | TRBV24-1 | ATSDPQGANEQF
- | TRBD1 | TRBV7-9 | ASSLWGQGTYEQY
few | - | TRBV9 | ASIEGSNTGELF
- | - | TRBV7-8 | ASSFYRAPNEKLF
- | - | TRBV18 | ASSQRAREAYEKLF
many | - | TRBV10-3 | AMGTAPSGANVLT
many | TRBD2 | TRBV11-2 | ASSFLAGFEETQY
few | - | TRBV6-2/TRBV6-3 | ASSRGLSGELF
- | - | TRBV7-2 | ASSLYRAVDRPQH
- | - | TRBV29-1 | SVTGRGEKLF
- | - | TRBV20-1 | SARVAGTGELF
few | TRBD1 | TRBV6-5 | ASSYATGNSGNTIY
- | TRBD2 | TRBV4-3 | ASSQVLGTSARAETQY
few | - | TRBV6-2/TRBV6-3 | ASSSGHSTDTQY
few | - | TRBV7-3 | ASSPHYEQY
- | TRBD2 | TRBV24-1 | ATSDSKRGAIRGEQF
few | - | TRBV7-9 | ASSFTGLGSYEQY
many | TRBD1 | TRBV4-1 | ASSHGTGFETSSGANVLT
few | - | TRBV5-4 | ASNSSRLNQPQH
- | - | TRBV20-1 | SAGGGGLSYNEQF
few | - | TRBV7-9 | ASSRPRPRDTQY
- | - | TRBV7-9 | ASSLEPPRDNEQF
many | TRBD2 | TRBV20-1 | SVPRGGTDTQY
few | - | TRBV6-2/TRBV6-3 | ASSYSKGFTEAF
many | TRBD1 | TRBV15 | ATGRDRATQPQH
many | - | TRBV27 | ASSLGTYGQQF
once | TRBD1 | TRBV2 | ASRPSIRDRGISSEAS
many | - | TRBV10-3 | AISDRYSTDTQY
- | - | TRBV5-6 | ASSLVPDPTDTQY
few | - | TRBV24-1 | ATSDLGGEGQETQY
many | - | TRBV11-2 | ASSLDLAALSYGYT
few | - | TRBV11-2 | ASSLAASVEQY
- | - | TRBV28 | ASSSYYLRRLTPNSPLH
- | TRBD2 | TRBV7-2 | ASSLRGGPDTQY
- | - | TRBV20-1 | SASDARTPSGNTIY
- | - | TRBV7-3 | ASSLRGGSSYNSPLH
- | - | TRBV12-3/TRBV12-4 | ASSPGPPSYNEQF
- | TRBD1 | TRBV27 | ASSPETGMPGELF
- | TRBD1 | TRBV2 | ASKESQGANTQY
- | - | TRBV3-1 | ASSQAFTGGSGELF
- | - | TRBV5-1 | ASSLAGDLANYGYT
few | TRBD1 | TRBV6-2/TRBV6-3 | AARAGTGYNEQF
- | - | TRBV10-3 | AISVSGSIAGELF
few | - | TRBV29-1 | SPGGGNEQF
few | - | TRBV7-9 | ASSLGSRDTQY
few | - | TRBV7-8 | ASSLRTVQLLSSYNEQF